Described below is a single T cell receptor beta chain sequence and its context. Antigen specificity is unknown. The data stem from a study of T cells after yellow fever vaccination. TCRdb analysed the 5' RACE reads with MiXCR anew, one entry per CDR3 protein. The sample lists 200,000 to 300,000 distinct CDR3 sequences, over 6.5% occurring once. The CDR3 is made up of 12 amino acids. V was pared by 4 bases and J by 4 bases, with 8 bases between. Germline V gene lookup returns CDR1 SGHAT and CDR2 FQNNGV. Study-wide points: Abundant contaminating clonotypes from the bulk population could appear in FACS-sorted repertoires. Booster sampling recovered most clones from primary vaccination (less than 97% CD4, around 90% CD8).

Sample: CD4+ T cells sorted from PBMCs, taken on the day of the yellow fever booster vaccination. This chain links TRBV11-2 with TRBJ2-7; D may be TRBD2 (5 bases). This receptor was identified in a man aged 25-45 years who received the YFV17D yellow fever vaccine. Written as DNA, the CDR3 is TGTGCCAGCAGCTCTCTAGCATACGAGCAGTACTTC. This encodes CASSSLAYEQYF.